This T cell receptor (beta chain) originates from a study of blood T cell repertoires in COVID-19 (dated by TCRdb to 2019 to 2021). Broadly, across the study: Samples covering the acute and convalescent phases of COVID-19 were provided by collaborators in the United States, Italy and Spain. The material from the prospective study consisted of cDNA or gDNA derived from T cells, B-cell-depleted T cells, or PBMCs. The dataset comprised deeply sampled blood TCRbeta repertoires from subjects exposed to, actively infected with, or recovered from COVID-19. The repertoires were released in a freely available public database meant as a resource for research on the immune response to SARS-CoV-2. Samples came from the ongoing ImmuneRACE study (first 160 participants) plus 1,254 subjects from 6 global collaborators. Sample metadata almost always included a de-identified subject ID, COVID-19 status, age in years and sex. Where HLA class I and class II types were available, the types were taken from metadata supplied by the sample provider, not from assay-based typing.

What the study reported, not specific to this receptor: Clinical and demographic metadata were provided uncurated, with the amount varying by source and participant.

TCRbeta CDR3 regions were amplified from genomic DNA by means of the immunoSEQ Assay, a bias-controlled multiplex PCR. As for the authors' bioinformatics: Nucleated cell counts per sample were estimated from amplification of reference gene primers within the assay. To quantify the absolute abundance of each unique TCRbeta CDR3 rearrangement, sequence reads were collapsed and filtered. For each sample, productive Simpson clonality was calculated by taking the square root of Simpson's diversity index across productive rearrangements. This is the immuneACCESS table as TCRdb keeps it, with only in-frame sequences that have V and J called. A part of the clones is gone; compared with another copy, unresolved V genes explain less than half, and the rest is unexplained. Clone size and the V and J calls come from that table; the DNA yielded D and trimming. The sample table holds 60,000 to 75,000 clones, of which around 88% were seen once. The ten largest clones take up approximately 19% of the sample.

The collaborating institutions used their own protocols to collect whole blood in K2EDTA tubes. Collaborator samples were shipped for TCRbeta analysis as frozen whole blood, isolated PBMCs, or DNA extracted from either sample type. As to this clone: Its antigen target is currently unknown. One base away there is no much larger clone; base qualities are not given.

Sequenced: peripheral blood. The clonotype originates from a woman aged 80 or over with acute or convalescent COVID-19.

The DNA reads as follows: TGTGCCAGCAGTCCAACCTGGGGACAGGGGACCGACGGGGAGCTGTTTTTT. Its product reads: CASSPTWGQGTDGELFF. In this chain, TRBV28 is recombined with TRBJ2-2; TRBD1 lines up with 10 middle nucleotides. The germline V gene specifies MDHEN as CDR1 and SYDVKM as CDR2. The V end gives up 5 bases and the J end 7 bases, leaving 13 bases in the junction not matched to a gene. The CDR3 runs 17 amino acids, cysteine and phenylalanine included. Of the read, only the CDR3 DNA is kept; its 51 bases are in frame from base 1.